Described below is a single TCR beta chain sequence and its context. Next came a second PCR, run for roughly 6 to 11 cycles, which used a sample-barcoded 5' primer along with a J-beta primer mix. MiXCR was run by TCRdb on the 5' RACE reads, yielding one entry per CDR3 protein. The sample contains some 1.5 million distinct CDR3 sequences, 28% of which appear only once. These data belong to a study of blood T cells in healthy people across ages. The ends lost 2 bases at V and 7 bases at J; junction bases unmatched: 12. This CDR3 region has 16 residues. Germline CDR1 is SGDLS and CDR2 is YYNGEE. Sample: blood. The rearrangement uses TRBV9 and TRBJ2-1; the match to TRBD2 covers 7 bases. The receptor was isolated from a woman aged 30 to 39 in good health. The CDR3, as DNA: TGTGCCAGCAGCGTTCTAGCGGCCGCGGGTTCTAATGAGCAGTTCTTC. It encodes CASSVLAAAGSNEQFF.